Shown below are 31 T cell receptor beta chains from a single sample sequenced in a study of CD8 T cells in ankylosing spondylitis. TCRdb recomputed calls from the 5' RACE reads with MiXCR, one row per CDR3 protein. Here the sample spans about 160,000 distinct CDR3 sequences, around 19% being singletons. The specimen sequenced was blood, either unsorted or a sorted T cell fraction (not recorded which). The receptor set was obtained from a male donor with ankylosing spondylitis or in good health (not recorded which).

This clonotype was seen at least ten times. V and J are TRBV5-1 and TRBJ2-2, with D possibly TRBD1 on 6 matching bases. This CDR3 comprises 14 residues. V dropped 4 bases and J dropped 6 bases, with 13 bases sitting between them. Germline CDR1 reads SGHRS; CDR2 reads YFSETQ. The CDR3 spells CASSRNQGPGELFF. CDR3 DNA sequence: TGCGCCAGCAGCCGCAATCAGGGGCCCGGGGAGCTGTTTTTT.

V usage is TRBV12-3 or TRBV12-4 and J usage is TRBJ2-5; TRBD2 is a possible D gene (5 bases). V lost 6 bases and J lost 4, with 18 bases in between. The CDR3 contains 15 residues. This CDR3 reads CASSPSQVGRETQYF. The CDR3 DNA reads as TGTGCCAGCAGCCCATCCCAGGTGGGGAGAGAGACCCAGTACTTC.

A few counts support this clonotype. The rearrangement links TRBV5-6 to TRBJ2-2; D is uncertain. Trimming took 1 base from V and 6 from J, leaving 7 bases between them. The CDR3 totals 13 residues. Germline V gene lookup returns CDR1 SGHDT and CDR2 YYEEEE. CDR3 bases: TGTGCCAGCAGCTTGCCGACTCCCGGGGAGCTGTTTTTT. This codes for CASSLPTPGELFF.

This clonotype showed up many times. The genes are TRBV5-1 and TRBJ1-1; D is ambiguous. Deletions cut 0 bases from V and 4 bases from J, with 10 bases between. The germline V gene encodes CDR1 SGHRS and CDR2 YFSETQ. The CDR3 has 14 residues. CDR3 amino acids: CASSLAEQTTEAFF. The CDR3 DNA sequence: TGCGCCAGCAGCTTGGCCGAGCAGACCACTGAAGCTTTCTTT.

This clonotype was recorded at least ten times. The V gene is TRBV5-1, the J gene TRBJ2-1; 13 nucleotides align to TRBD2. The germline V gene has CDR1 SGHRS and CDR2 YFSETQ. V was pared by 1 base and J by 8 bases, with 0 bases of the junction left unmatched. There are 14 residues in the CDR3. The CDR3 loop reads CASSLTSGRDEQFF. As DNA, the CDR3 is TGCGCCAGCAGCTTGACTAGCGGGAGGGATGAGCAGTTCTTC. The full variable domain, rest sourced from reference TRBV5-1 and TRBJ2-1, is KAGVTQTPRYLIKTRGQQVTLSCSPISGHRSVSWYQQTPGQGLQFLFEYFSETQRNKGNFPGRFSGRQFSNSRSEMNVSTLELGDSALYLCASSLTSGRDEQFFGPGTRLTVL.

The sample holds a few counts of this clonotype. The chain employs TRBV5-1 and TRBJ2-2; D is undetermined. V lost 1 base and J 2 bases, leaving 15 bases between the germline ends. Germline CDR1 reads SGHRS; CDR2 reads YFSETQ. CDR3 length: 17 amino acids. CDR3 residues: CASSLLGRATNTGELFF. In nucleotides, the CDR3 is TGCGCCAGCAGCTTGCTTGGCCGGGCGACAAACACCGGGGAGCTGTTTTTT.

This clonotype was counted many times. The rearrangement links TRBV10-3 to TRBJ2-7; 8 bases are a match to TRBD1. V was pared by 11 bases and J by 2 bases, with 8 bases of the junction left unmatched. Germline V gene sequence: CDR1 ENHRY, CDR2 SYGVKD. This CDR3 is built from 13 residues. CDR3 nucleotides: TGTGCCGTCAAGGGACAGGAGACCTACGAGCAGTACTTC. Translating it yields CAVKGQETYEQYF.

This clonotype was detected only a few times. CDR3 in DNA: TGCAGTGCTAGAGATCAGGGTAGCGGGAGCTACGAGCAGTACTTC. It encodes CSARDQGSGSYEQYF. This chain connects TRBV20-1 to TRBJ2-7, with 9 bases that match TRBD2. This CDR3 comprises 15 residues. Germline V gene sequence: CDR1 DFQATT, CDR2 SNEGSKA (reference sequence). The ends lost 0 bases at V and 3 bases at J; junction bases unmatched: 6.

This clonotype has at least ten counts. This chain joins TRBV28 and TRBJ1-2; 8 positions match TRBD1. The ends lost 6 bases at V and 0 bases at J; junction bases unmatched: 3. The germline gives CDR1 MDHEN, CDR2 SYDVKM. The CDR3 runs 14 residues. The CDR3 nucleotides read TGTGCCAGCAGAACAGGGGGAGCTAACTATGGCTACACCTTC. Encoded protein: CASRTGGANYGYTF.

This clonotype was detected once. V gene TRBV11-2 combines with J gene TRBJ2-5; TRBD2 matches 11 bases. V trimming: 6 bases; J trimming: 5 bases; junction bases outside the gene matches: 11. Germline V lookup: CDR1 SGHAT, CDR2 FQNNGV. The CDR3 spans 16 residues. For the CDR3, the DNA is TGTGCCAGCAGTCGTCTAAAGACTAGCGGGATGGAGACCCAGTACTTC. Its translation is CASSRLKTSGMETQYF.

This clonotype has at least ten counts. The V and J genes are TRBV5-1 and TRBJ2-1; D uncertain. Germline V CDR1 and CDR2: SGHRS, YFSETQ. The CDR3 is made up of 16 amino acids. V was clipped by 2 bases and J by 0 bases, with 12 bases between them. In nucleotides, the CDR3 is TGCGCCAGCAGCTTTGGCCAGTTAAGCTCCTACAATGAGCAGTTCTTC. This sequence encodes CASSFGQLSSYNEQFF.

There are many counts of this clonotype. CDR3: CSARLAGTQYF. CDR3 sequence (DNA): TGCAGTGCTAGACTAGCGGGGACCCAGTACTTC. This chain joins TRBV20-1 and TRBJ2-5; 8 bases are shared with TRBD2. CDR1 DFQATT and CDR2 SNEGSKA come from the germline V gene (reference sequence). V lost 2 bases, J lost 7 bases, and 0 bases stayed unmatched. This CDR3 comprises 11 residues.

The chain recombines TRBV3-1 with TRBJ2-7; 7 nucleotides align to TRBD1. This CDR3 has 16 residues. The ends lost 1 base at V and 3 bases at J; junction bases unmatched: 9. CDR1 and CDR2 from the germline V gene are LGHDT and YNNKEL (reference sequence). CDR3 region: CASSQGTGTASYEQYF. In nucleotides, the CDR3 is TGTGCCAGCAGCCAAGGAACCGGGACAGCGAGCTACGAGCAGTACTTC.

This chain joins TRBV5-1 and TRBJ1-1, with a possible D match to TRBD1 (5 bases). The germline V gene has CDR1 SGHRS and CDR2 YFSETQ. The CDR3 totals 15 residues. The germline V and J ends were trimmed by 4 bases and 11 bases, with 24 bases remaining between them. CDR3 sequence: CASSIAGTTGGPAFF. The CDR3 DNA sequence: TGCGCCAGCAGCATCGCCGGGACTACGGGTGGGCCGGCTTTCTTT. The full variable domain, with the rest looked up from reference TRBV5-1 and TRBJ1-1, is KAGVTQTPRYLIKTRGQQVTLSCSPISGHRSVSWYQQTPGQGLQFLFEYFSETQRNKGNFPGRFSGRQFSNSRSEMNVSTLELGDSALYLCASSIAGTTGGPAFFGQGTRLTVV.

This clonotype appeared many times. The chain carries TRBV9 and TRBJ2-1; no clear D. The CDR3 is 15 residues long. V lost 5 bases and J lost 0, with 12 bases in between. Germline CDR1 and CDR2: SGDLS and YYNGEE. The CDR3 DNA reads TGTGCCAGCAGTGACGACTCCAGCTCCTACAATGAGCAGTTCTTC. Translation gives CASSDDSSSYNEQFF.

This clonotype has only a few counts. The chain carries TRBV6-5 and TRBJ2-5; D gene ambiguous. The CDR3 consists of 14 residues. Between the trimmed V and J ends, which lost 0 bases and 5 bases, there was a span of 10 bases. CDR1 and CDR2 from the germline V gene are MNHEY and SVGAGI. The CDR3 sequence is CASSYSKVPETQYF. The DNA for the CDR3 is TGTGCCAGCAGTTACTCGAAAGTCCCGGAGACCCAGTACTTC.

This clonotype was seen many times. This chain uses TRBV4-1 with TRBJ2-7; tentatively, D is TRBD1 (5 bases). The germline gives CDR1 MGHRA, CDR2 YSYEKL. The CDR3 loop spans 16 amino acids. The V gene lost 0 bases and the J gene lost 3 bases, with 15 bases spanning the gap. Here the CDR3 DNA reads TGCGCCAGCAGCCAAGATAATACAGGCCTCTACTACGAGCAGTACTTC. Its protein product is CASSQDNTGLYYEQYF.

There are many counts of this clonotype. V and J are TRBV28 and TRBJ2-1; perhaps TRBD1 as D (6 bases). There are 15 residues in the CDR3. The germline CDR1 and CDR2 sequences are MDHEN and SYDVKM. V lost 4 bases and J 6 bases, leaving 16 bases between the germline ends. The CDR3 here is CASSSDRPFGNEQFF. The CDR3 region has the DNA TGTGCCAGCAGTTCCGACAGGCCCTTCGGCAATGAGCAGTTCTTC.

This clonotype was seen a few times. V usage is TRBV25-1 and J usage is TRBJ2-1, with D possibly matching TRBD1 (5 bases). Germline CDR1 reads MGHDK; CDR2 reads SYGVNS. The CDR3 covers 16 residues. V gave up 1 base and J gave up 0 bases, with 10 bases separating them. CDR3 loop: CASSEWGRSSYNEQFF. DNA for the CDR3: TGTGCCAGCAGTGAATGGGGCAGGAGCTCCTACAATGAGCAGTTCTTC.

V and J are TRBV18 and TRBJ1-2; D unclear. CDR1 KGHSH and CDR2 LQKENI come from the germline V gene. The CDR3 sequence is 13 residues long. V shed 5 bases and J shed 8 bases, with 15 bases lying between them. CDR3 DNA: TGTGCCAGCTCAGGAAGCGCAGCCGGCGGCTACACCTTC. It specifies CASSGSAAGGYTF.

The V and J genes are TRBV7-7 and TRBJ2-1; 11 bases align to TRBD2. The CDR3 is 15 amino acids. V shed 3 bases and J 6 bases; nucleotides not matched to a gene: 4. The germline gives CDR1 SSHAT, CDR2 FNYEAQ (reference sequence). The CDR3 loop is CASSFLAGGFNEQFF. The CDR3 region has the DNA TGTGCCAGCAGCTTCTTAGCGGGAGGGTTCAATGAGCAGTTCTTC. The full variable domain, in which reference TRBV7-7 and TRBJ2-1 provide the parts outside the CDR3, is GAGVSQSPRYKVTKRGQDVTLRCDPISSHATLYWYQQALGQGPEFLTYFNYEAQPDKSGLPSDRFSAERPEGSISTLTIQRTEQRDSAMYRCASSFLAGGFNEQFFGPGTRLTVL.

This clonotype was seen many times. The chain links TRBV20-1 to TRBJ2-7, with TRBD2 identical over 8 bases. CDR3 length: 14 residues. Germline assignment: CDR1 DFQATT and CDR2 SNEGSKA (reference sequence). Trimming cost V 5 bases and J 0 bases; bases outside gene matches: 6. CDR3 in amino acids: CSAQTSDSSYEQYF. The CDR3 coding sequence is TGCAGTGCTCAGACTAGCGACAGCTCCTACGAGCAGTACTTC.

This clonotype was picked up a small number of times. V and J are TRBV6-5 and TRBJ1-2; 8 nucleotides line up with TRBD1. The CDR3 loop spans 12 amino acids. V trimming: 7 bases; J trimming: 6 bases; junction bases outside the gene matches: 4. Per germline, CDR1 MNHEY and CDR2 SVGAGI. CDR3 region: CASTKTGDGYTF. CDR3 in DNA: TGTGCCAGCACTAAGACAGGGGATGGCTACACCTTC.

For the CDR3, the DNA is TGTGCCAGCAGCTTAGGTAGCCTAGCGGGCAGCACAGATACGCAGTATTTT. This sequence encodes CASSLGSLAGSTDTQYF. The chain joins TRBV11-2 to TRBJ2-3, with TRBD2 identical over 8 bases. The V and J ends lost 1 base and 0 bases, in that order; junction bases with no gene match: 6. The CDR3 has 17 amino acids. CDR1 SGHAT and CDR2 FQNNGV come from the germline V gene. Complete variable domain (other parts from reference TRBV11-2 and TRBJ2-3): EAGVAQSPRYKIIEKRQSVAFWCNPISGHATLYWYQQILGQGPKLLIQFQNNGVVDDSQLPKDRFSAERLKGVDSTLKIQPAKLEDSAVYLCASSLGSLAGSTDTQYFGPGTRLTVL.

The rearrangement joins TRBV20-1 to TRBJ2-2; D might be TRBD1 (6 bases). Germline V CDR1 and CDR2: DFQATT, SNEGSKA (reference sequence). Between the trimmed V and J ends, which lost 3 bases and 6 bases, there was a span of 17 bases. The length of the CDR3 is 15 residues. CDR3 protein: CSARSSGVGSGELFF. For the CDR3, the DNA is TGCAGTGCTAGGTCATCAGGGGTGGGGTCCGGGGAGCTGTTTTTT.

This clonotype was seen repeatedly, ten times or more. The V call is TRBV10-3, the J call TRBJ2-1; D might be TRBD1 (5 bases). Germline CDR1 is ENHRY and CDR2 is SYGVKD. The CDR3 has 15 residues. V gave up 5 bases and J gave up 6 bases, with 17 bases separating them. The CDR3 loop reads CAISPRAGLGNEQFF. The CDR3 bases are TGTGCCATCAGTCCTAGGGCAGGGTTGGGCAATGAGCAGTTCTTC.

The CDR3 DNA reads as TGTGCCAGCAGTCTCCAGCGGGAGCTAGCCACCGGGGAGCTGTTTTTT. As protein: CASSLQRELATGELFF. The chain combines TRBV28 with TRBJ2-2; TRBD2 matches at 8 bases. J was trimmed by 4 bases and V by 5 bases; bases with no gene match: 9. The length of the CDR3 is 16 residues. Looked up from germline, CDR1 is MDHEN and CDR2 is SYDVKM.

In this sample, this clonotype turned up many times. The V call is TRBV4-1, the J call TRBJ2-2; unclear D gene. Between the trimmed V and J ends, which lost 6 bases and 2 bases, there was a span of 19 bases. The CDR3 spans 17 residues. Germline assignment: CDR1 MGHRA and CDR2 YSYEKL. CDR3 amino acids: CASSSPDWIINTGELFF. CDR3 in DNA: TGCGCCAGCAGTTCTCCCGACTGGATTATTAACACCGGGGAGCTGTTTTTT.

The chain recombines TRBV20-1 with TRBJ2-2, with 8 nucleotides matching TRBD2. This CDR3 has 17 amino acids. With V trimmed by 3 bases and J by 2 bases, 11 bases remained unmatched. The germline V gene has CDR1 DFQATT and CDR2 SNEGSKA (reference sequence). DNA of the CDR3: TGCAGTGCTAGGCCTATAACTAGCGGAGCTAACACCGGGGAGCTGTTTTTT. It specifies CSARPITSGANTGELFF.

This clonotype was observed at least ten times. This chain uses TRBV20-1 with TRBJ2-7; D call uncertain. The V end lost 5 bases, the J end lost 0 bases, and 11 bases lay between the germline ends. This CDR3 region has 13 residues. CDR1 DFQATT and CDR2 SNEGSKA come from the germline V gene (reference sequence). The chain's CDR3 is CSADPANSYEQYF. The CDR3, as DNA: TGCAGTGCTGACCCCGCTAACTCCTACGAGCAGTACTTC.

This chain connects TRBV6-5 to TRBJ2-7; 9 positions agree with TRBD1. This CDR3 comprises 16 residues. Germline CDR1 is MNHEY and CDR2 is SVGAGI. Germline trimming cut 0 bases from V and 1 base from J; bases unmatched to any gene: 4. CDR3 amino acids: CASSYSATGGSYEQYF. The DNA for the CDR3 is TGTGCCAGCAGTTACTCGGCGACAGGGGGATCCTACGAGCAGTACTTC.